Following are 12 T cell receptor beta chains from one sample sequenced in a study of blood T cell repertoires in COVID-19. Libraries were prepared by immunoSEQ multiplex PCR; TCRdb keeps only in-frame clonotypes and omits some of them. Here the sample spans around 140,000 clones, around 83% being singletons. The sample was peripheral blood. The receptors shown here come from a man in his 60s with active or convalescent COVID-19.

The V and J genes are TRBV7-9 and TRBJ2-7; 10 bases map to TRBD1. CDR3 length equals 16 residues. J was trimmed by 2 bases and V by 5 bases; bases with no gene match: 9. The germline V gene has CDR1 SEHNR and CDR2 FQNEAQ (reference sequence). The CDR3 DNA reads TGTGCCAGCAGCCTCACGGGACAGGGGCCGACCTACGAGCAGTACTTC. This encodes CASSLTGQGPTYEQYF.

The rearrangement uses TRBV7-8 and TRBJ1-6; D uncertain. The CDR3 length is 17 residues. Germline-derived CDR1 and CDR2 are SGHVS and FQNEAQ. V was cut by 1 base and J by 6 bases, with 16 bases left in between. CDR3 region: CASSLVQRGYTNSPLHF. CDR3 bases: TGTGCCAGCAGCTTAGTCCAGCGGGGATATACTAATTCACCCCTCCACTTT. Combining the CDR3 with reference TRBV7-8 and TRBJ1-6 gives the whole variable domain GAGVSQSPRYKVAKRGQDVALRCDPISGHVSLFWYQQALGQGPEFLTYFQNEAQLDKSGLPSDRFFAERPEGSVSTLKIQRTQQEDSAVYLCASSLVQRGYTNSPLHFGNGTRLTVT.

This sequence joins TRBV19 and TRBJ1-2, with TRBD1 identical over 8 bases. J was trimmed by 7 bases and V by 8 bases; bases with no gene match: 3. Germline values: CDR1 LNHDA, CDR2 SQIVND (reference sequence). This CDR3 spans 11 amino acids. In DNA, the CDR3 is TGTGCCAGTGGACAGGGCGGTGGCTACACCTTC. Protein sequence: CASGQGGGYTF.

V and J are TRBV7-9 and TRBJ1-1, with D possibly TRBD1 on 5 matching bases. V lost 5 bases, J lost 7 bases, and 14 bases lay in between. This CDR3 is built from 13 residues. Germline V gene data show CDR1 as SEHNR and CDR2 as FQNEAQ (reference sequence). The CDR3 protein is CASSRERQNEAFF. CDR3 in DNA: TGTGCCAGCAGCCGAGAACGACAGAATGAAGCTTTCTTT. Looking up the rest from reference TRBV7-9 and TRBJ1-1 gives the full variable domain: DTGVSQNPRHKITKRGQNVTFRCDPISEHNRLYWYRQTLGQGPEFLTYFQNEAQLEKSRLLSDRFSAERPKGSFSTLEIQRTEQGDSAMYLCASSRERQNEAFFGQGTRLTVV.

The chain combines TRBV27 with TRBJ1-5; 8 bases are a match to TRBD1. Germline V gene lookup returns CDR1 MNHEY and CDR2 SMNVEV (reference sequence). V shed 3 bases, J shed 7 bases, and the junction held 5 bases outside the gene matches. The CDR3 runs 14 residues. The CDR3 spells CASSFRGQGQPQHF. The CDR3 DNA follows: TGTGCCAGCAGTTTCAGGGGGCAGGGGCAGCCCCAGCATTTT.

V and J are TRBV9 and TRBJ1-2; 9 positions agree with TRBD1. CDR1 SGDLS and CDR2 YYNGEE come from the germline V gene. The CDR3 has 18 residues. V lost 0 bases, J lost 8 bases, and 17 bases stayed unmatched. CDR3 sequence reads: CASSVATGQGPGEGGYTF. CDR3 DNA sequence: TGTGCCAGCAGCGTAGCTACGGGACAGGGCCCTGGTGAGGGGGGCTACACCTTC.

In this sample, this clone turned up once. The rearrangement joins TRBV6-2 or TRBV6-3 to TRBJ2-3; D possibly corresponds to TRBD1 (6 bases). The CDR3 has 15 residues. Trimming removed 7 bases from V and 5 bases from J, with 19 bases in between. Germline CDR1 reads MNHEY; CDR2 reads SVGEGT. CDR3 protein: CASTPHVQGKDTQYF. The CDR3 DNA sequence: TGTGCCAGCACCCCCCACGTGCAGGGGAAAGATACGCAGTATTTT.

CDR3 residues: CASSLGTANTEAFF. CDR3 bases: TGTGCCAGCAGCTTGGGGACAGCGAACACTGAAGCTTTCTTT. The chain has TRBV7-2 and TRBJ1-1, with 7 bases identical to TRBD1. The CDR3 contains 14 residues. V dropped 3 bases and J dropped 1; count of bases not matched to a gene: 2. Germline CDR1 and CDR2: SGHTA and FQGNSA.

The count of this clone is one. The genes are TRBV2 and TRBJ2-3; 7 bases map to TRBD1. V dropped 5 bases and J dropped 3; count of bases not matched to a gene: 5. The CDR3 loop spans 14 amino acids. CDR1 is SNHLY, CDR2 FYNNEI, per germline. The CDR3 region is CASSSDRFTDTQYF. The CDR3 DNA is TGTGCCAGCAGTTCGGACAGGTTTACAGATACGCAGTATTTT.

This clone has just one count. The same CDR3 arises from other DNA sequences in this sample as well. This chain connects TRBV6-5 to TRBJ1-2, with D perhaps TRBD1 (5 bases). CDR1 is MNHEY, CDR2 SVGAGI, per germline. Trimming took off 2 bases at V and 4 bases at J, with 8 bases between the two ends. The CDR3 contains 13 residues. The CDR3 nucleotides read TGTGCCAGCAGTTACGGGGGGTCCTATGGCTACACCTTC. Translated: CASSYGGSYGYTF.

This chain links TRBV2 with TRBJ1-2; D may be TRBD1 (5 bases). V was clipped by 2 bases and J by 8 bases, with 12 bases between them. CDR1 and CDR2 from the germline V gene are SNHLY and FYNNEI. The length of the CDR3 is 13 residues. DNA for the CDR3: TGTGCCAGCAGTGAAAATTGGGGCTGGGGCTACACCTTC. Translating it yields CASSENWGWGYTF.

The V and J genes are TRBV9 and TRBJ1-5; 7 nucleotides match TRBD1. Germline loops: CDR1 SGDLS, CDR2 YYNGEE. The CDR3 sequence is 15 residues long. The J segment lost 1 base and the V segment lost 4 bases, leaving 5 bases of the junction unmatched. The CDR3 sequence: CASSPMDRSNQPQHF. CDR3 coding DNA: TGTGCCAGCAGCCCCATGGACAGGAGCAATCAGCCCCAGCATTTT. The whole variable domain, filled in from reference TRBV9 and TRBJ1-5, reads DSGVTQTPKHLITATGQRVTLRCSPRSGDLSVYWYQQSLDQGLQFLIQYYNGEERAKGNILERFSAQQFPDLHSELNLSSLELGDSALYFCASSPMDRSNQPQHFGDGTRLSIL.